These 18 T cell receptor beta chains share one sample of origin, sequenced in a study of radiotherapy plus CTLA-4 blockade in lung cancer. Clones were read by immunoSEQ multiplex PCR, and TCRdb kept only the in-frame ones, dropping some. Found here are about 28,000 clones, almost 80% of them singletons; the top ten hold around 7%. The sample in question was peripheral blood, obtained from a patient treated with radiotherapy plus ipilimumab. Receptors were obtained from a human donor with non-small cell lung cancer who had stable disease on radiotherapy plus ipilimumab.

This clone was seen a single time. The chain has TRBV7-9 and TRBJ2-1; 10 nucleotides align to TRBD2. The V segment lost 3 bases and the J segment 7 bases; nucleotides outside the gene matches: 9. The germline gives CDR1 SEHNR, CDR2 FQNEAQ (reference sequence). This CDR3 has 16 residues. CDR3 amino acids: CASSLGAGGQGNEQFF. The CDR3 DNA follows: TGTGCCAGCAGCTTGGGAGCGGGGGGGCAGGGGAATGAGCAGTTCTTC.

The rearrangement uses TRBV19 and TRBJ1-1; possible D gene TRBD1, 6 bases. Trimming took off 5 bases at V and 1 base at J, with 14 bases between the two ends. The CDR3 consists of 15 residues. CDR1 and CDR2 from the germline V gene are LNHDA and SQIVND (reference sequence). CDR3 in DNA: TGTGCCAGTAGTGTTATGACAGGACCGAACACTGAAGCTTTCTTT. Protein sequence: CASSVMTGPNTEAFF.

The genes are TRBV6-5 and TRBJ2-7, with 7 bases aligning to TRBD1. The V gene's germline CDR1 is MNHEY and CDR2 SVGAGI. The CDR3 covers 14 residues. Germline trimming cut 5 bases from V and 0 bases from J; bases unmatched to any gene: 4. The CDR3 bases are TGTGCCAGCAGTCAACGACAGGGCTCCTACGAGCAGTACGTC. It encodes CASSQRQGSYEQYV.

The chain joins TRBV28 to TRBJ2-5, with 8 positions matching TRBD1. Germline V gives CDR1 MDHEN, CDR2 SYDVKM. The CDR3 covers 17 residues. The V segment lost 3 bases and the J segment 2 bases; nucleotides outside the gene matches: 11. In DNA, the CDR3 is TGTGCCAGCAGTTTCGGACCCGGGACAGGACTTCAAGAGACCCAGTACTTC. Translation: CASSFGPGTGLQETQYF.

The V call is TRBV6-1, the J call TRBJ1-2; D gene ambiguous. CDR1 is MNHNS, CDR2 SASEGT, per germline. This CDR3 has 15 residues. Trimming took 6 bases from V and 1 from J, leaving 15 bases between them. CDR3 loop: CASRPDVDLNYGYTF. The DNA for the CDR3 is TGTGCCAGCAGGCCCGACGTTGACCTTAACTATGGCTACACCTTC.

This clone was detected only a few times. The chain is built from TRBV11-1 and TRBJ2-3; TRBD2 aligns across 8 bases. Looked up from germline, CDR1 is SGHAT and CDR2 is FQDESV (reference sequence). The CDR3 totals 18 residues. V shed 1 base and J 1 base; nucleotides not matched to a gene: 10. CDR3 DNA sequence: TGTGCCAGCAGCTTAGTTGCGGGGGGACCTACTCGCACAGATACGCAGTATTTT. Protein product: CASSLVAGGPTRTDTQYF.

This clone was detected a few times. The V and J genes are TRBV28 and TRBJ2-3, with 9 bases lining up with TRBD2. Germline V gene sequence: CDR1 MDHEN, CDR2 SYDVKM. The V segment lost 10 bases and the J segment 3 bases; nucleotides outside the gene matches: 5. CDR3 length: 13 amino acids. The CDR3 nucleotides are TGTGCCACGTTGCGGGGGGGAACAGATACGCAGTATTTT. This translates into CATLRGGTDTQYF. Together with reference TRBV28 and TRBJ2-3, the CDR3 gives the full variable domain: DVKVTQSSRYLVKRTGEKVFLECVQDMDHENMFWYRQDPGLGLRLIYFSYDVKMKEKGDIPEGYSVSREKKERFSLILESASTNQTSMYLCATLRGGTDTQYFGPGTRLTVL.

This chain's CDR3 is CSANYLDTQYF. CDR3 coding DNA: TGCAGTGCTAACTACCTGGATACGCAGTATTTT. The V call is TRBV20-1, the J call TRBJ2-3; no clear D. The length of the CDR3 is 11 residues. Germline-derived CDR1 and CDR2 are DFQATT and SNEGSKA (reference sequence). V lost 4 bases, J lost 6 bases, and 8 bases lay in between.

This clone was counted a few times. The chain joins TRBV18 to TRBJ1-2; the D is unclear. Trimming pared 0 bases from V and 5 bases from J, leaving 10 bases between. CDR1 and CDR2 from the germline V gene are KGHSH and LQKENI. This CDR3 contains 14 residues. The CDR3 nucleotides read TGTGCCAGCTCACCACCGGCGGACTATTATGGCTACACCTTC. This codes for CASSPPADYYGYTF.

The rearrangement links TRBV6-1 to TRBJ2-1; no reliable D call. Trimming removed 5 bases from V and 10 bases from J, with 12 bases in between. The CDR3 covers 12 residues. CDR1 MNHNS and CDR2 SASEGT come from the germline V gene. The CDR3 DNA follows: TGTGCCAGCAGTTGGACCGCTTTGGAGCAGTTCTTC. This gives the protein CASSWTALEQFF.

The rearrangement links TRBV5-4 to TRBJ1-1; possible D gene TRBD1, 5 bases. V lost 5 bases to trimming and J lost 4 bases, with 15 bases between them. Germline CDR1 reads SGHNT; CDR2 reads YYREEE (reference sequence). This CDR3 comprises 14 residues. The CDR3 region has the DNA TGTGCCAGCAGTCTCCAGGGTGAAATCACTGAAGCTTTCTTT. It is translated as CASSLQGEITEAFF.

This clone was seen a handful of times. The chain employs TRBV7-9 and TRBJ1-3; the D is unclear. The CDR3 length is 16 residues. Deletions cut 1 base from V and 4 bases from J, with 14 bases between. Germline V lookup: CDR1 SEHNR, CDR2 FQNEAQ (reference sequence). CDR3 loop: CASSLEGIRAGNTIYF. The CDR3 bases are TGTGCCAGCAGCTTAGAAGGCATCCGGGCAGGAAACACCATATATTTT.

The gene calls are TRBV7-9 and TRBJ1-2; 7 bases are a match to TRBD1. The germline V gene has CDR1 SEHNR and CDR2 FQNEAQ (reference sequence). The CDR3 length is 14 residues. V trimming: 2 bases; J trimming: 4 bases; junction bases outside the gene matches: 4. DNA for the CDR3: TGTGCCAGCAGCTTAAGTGGGGACAGCTATGGCTACACCTTC. It specifies CASSLSGDSYGYTF.

The count of this clone is one. The chain combines TRBV29-1 with TRBJ1-3; tentative D call: TRBD1 (5 bases). CDR1 is SQVTM, CDR2 ANQGSEA, per germline. This CDR3 spans 18 amino acids. With 5 bases removed from V and 2 bases from J, the gap between germline ends came to 25 bases. CDR3 amino acids: CSVQLQGRRDDTGNTIYF. Here the CDR3 DNA reads TGCAGCGTTCAACTGCAGGGAAGAAGAGACGATACTGGAAACACCATATATTTT.

The rearrangement uses TRBV7-3 and TRBJ2-3; maybe TRBD1 (5 bases). From germline, CDR1 is SGHTA and CDR2 FQGTGA. The CDR3 runs 14 residues. Trimming took 8 bases from V and 0 from J, leaving 12 bases between them. The DNA of the CDR3 is TGTGCCAGCTCCGGCAGGGCTAGCACAGATACGCAGTATTTT. Its translation is CASSGRASTDTQYF.

The chain is built from TRBV28 and TRBJ1-2, with a weak D call TRBD1 (6 bases). V was trimmed by 5 bases and J by 1 base, leaving 11 bases between them. Germline V gene lookup returns CDR1 MDHEN and CDR2 SYDVKM. The CDR3 runs to 14 residues. CDR3 sequence reads: CASSLGGGNYGYTF. CDR3 in DNA: TGTGCCAGCAGTCTAGGGGGAGGTAACTATGGCTACACCTTC.

The chain uses TRBV6-6 and TRBJ1-2, with unresolved D. The CDR3 has 12 residues. V lost 2 bases and J 3 bases, leaving 4 bases between the germline ends. CDR1 and CDR2 from the germline V gene are MNHNY and SVGAGI (reference sequence). DNA of the CDR3: TGTGCCAGCAGTTACACAGACTATGGCTACACCTTC. The encoded protein is CASSYTDYGYTF.

The chain is built from TRBV6-6 and TRBJ1-4; 7 bases align to TRBD1. From germline, CDR1 is MNHNY and CDR2 SVGAGI (reference sequence). This CDR3 spans 14 amino acids. V shed 6 bases, J shed 8 bases, and the junction held 9 bases outside the gene matches. CDR3 in amino acids: CASRNLGGLEKLFF. CDR3 bases: TGTGCCAGCAGAAACTTAGGGGGCCTCGAAAAACTGTTTTTT.